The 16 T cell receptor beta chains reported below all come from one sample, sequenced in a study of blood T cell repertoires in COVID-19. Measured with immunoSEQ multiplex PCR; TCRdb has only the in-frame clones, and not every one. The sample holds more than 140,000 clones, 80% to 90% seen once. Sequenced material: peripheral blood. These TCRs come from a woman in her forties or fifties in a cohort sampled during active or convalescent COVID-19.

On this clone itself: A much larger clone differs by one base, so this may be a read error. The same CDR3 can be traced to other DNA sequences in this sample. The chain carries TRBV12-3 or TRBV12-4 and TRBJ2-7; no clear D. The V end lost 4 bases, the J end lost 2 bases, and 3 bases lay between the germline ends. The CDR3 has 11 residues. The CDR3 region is CASSSTYEQYF. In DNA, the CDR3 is TGTGCCAGCAGTTCCACCTACGAGCAGTACTTC.

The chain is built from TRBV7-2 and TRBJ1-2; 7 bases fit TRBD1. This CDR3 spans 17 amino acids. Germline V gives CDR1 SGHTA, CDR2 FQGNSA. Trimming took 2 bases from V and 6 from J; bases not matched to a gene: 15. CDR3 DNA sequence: TGTGCCAGCAGCTTATCAAGGACAGGATATACCCAGGATGGCTACACCTTC. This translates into CASSLSRTGYTQDGYTF.

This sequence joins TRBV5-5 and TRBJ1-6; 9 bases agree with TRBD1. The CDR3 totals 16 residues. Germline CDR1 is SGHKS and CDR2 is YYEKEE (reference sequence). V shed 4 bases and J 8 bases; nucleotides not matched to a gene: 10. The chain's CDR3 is CASSPRTGATDSPLHF. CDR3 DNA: TGTGCCAGCAGCCCTAGGACAGGGGCTACAGATTCACCCCTCCACTTT.

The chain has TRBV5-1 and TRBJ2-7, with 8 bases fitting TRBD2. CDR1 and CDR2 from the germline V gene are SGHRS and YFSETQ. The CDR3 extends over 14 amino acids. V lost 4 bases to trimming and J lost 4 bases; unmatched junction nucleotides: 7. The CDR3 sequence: CASSISGGSYEQYF. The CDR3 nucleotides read TGCGCCAGCAGCATCAGCGGGGGTTCTTACGAGCAGTACTTC.

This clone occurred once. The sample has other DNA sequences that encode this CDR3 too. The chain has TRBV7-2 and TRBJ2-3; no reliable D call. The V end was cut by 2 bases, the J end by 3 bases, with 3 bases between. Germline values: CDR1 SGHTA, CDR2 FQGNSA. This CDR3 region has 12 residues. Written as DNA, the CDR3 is TGTGCCAGCAGCTTATATACAGATACGCAGTATTTT. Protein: CASSLYTDTQYF.

CDR3 protein: CASAGGTNEKLFF. The CDR3, as DNA: TGTGCCAGCGCTGGAGGGACTAATGAAAAACTGTTTTTT. This chain links TRBV11-2 with TRBJ1-4; D is undetermined. This CDR3 has 13 residues. CDR1 is SGHAT and CDR2 is FQNNGV in the germline V gene. V was trimmed by 8 bases and J by 2 bases, leaving 9 bases between them.

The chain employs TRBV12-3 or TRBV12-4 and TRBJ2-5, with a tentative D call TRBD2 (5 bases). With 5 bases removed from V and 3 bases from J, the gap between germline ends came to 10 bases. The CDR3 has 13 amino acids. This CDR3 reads CASSQKRKETQYF. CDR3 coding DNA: TGTGCCAGCAGTCAGAAGCGGAAAGAGACCCAGTACTTC.

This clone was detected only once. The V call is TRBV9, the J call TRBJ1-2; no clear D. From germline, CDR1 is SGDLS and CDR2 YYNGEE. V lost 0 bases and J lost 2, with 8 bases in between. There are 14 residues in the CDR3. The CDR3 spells CASSVDSKNYGYTF. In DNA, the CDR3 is TGTGCCAGCAGCGTAGACAGTAAAAACTATGGCTACACCTTC. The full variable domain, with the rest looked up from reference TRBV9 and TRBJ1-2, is DSGVTQTPKHLITATGQRVTLRCSPRSGDLSVYWYQQSLDQGLQFLIQYYNGEERAKGNILERFSAQQFPDLHSELNLSSLELGDSALYFCASSVDSKNYGYTFGSGTRLTVV.

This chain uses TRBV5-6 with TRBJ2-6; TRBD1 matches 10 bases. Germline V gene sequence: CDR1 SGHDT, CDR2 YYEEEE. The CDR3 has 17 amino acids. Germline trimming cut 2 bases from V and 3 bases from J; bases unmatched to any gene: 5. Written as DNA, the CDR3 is TGTGCCAGCAGCTTCCGACAGGGGGCGCTTGGGGCCAACGTCCTGACTTTC. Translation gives CASSFRQGALGANVLTF.

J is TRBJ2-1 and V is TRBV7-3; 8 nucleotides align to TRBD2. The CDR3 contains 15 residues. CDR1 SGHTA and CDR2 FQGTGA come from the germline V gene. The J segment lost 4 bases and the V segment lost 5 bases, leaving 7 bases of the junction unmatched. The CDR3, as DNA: TGTGCCAGCAGCCGTGATAGCGGGGAGTACAATGAGCAGTTCTTC. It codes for CASSRDSGEYNEQFF.

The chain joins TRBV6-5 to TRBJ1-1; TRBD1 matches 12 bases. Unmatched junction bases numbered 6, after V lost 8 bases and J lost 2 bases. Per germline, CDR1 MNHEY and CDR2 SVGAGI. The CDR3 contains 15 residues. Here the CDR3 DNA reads TGTGCCAGCGGGGACAGGGGGCGACTTAACACTGAAGCTTTCTTT. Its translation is CASGDRGRLNTEAFF.

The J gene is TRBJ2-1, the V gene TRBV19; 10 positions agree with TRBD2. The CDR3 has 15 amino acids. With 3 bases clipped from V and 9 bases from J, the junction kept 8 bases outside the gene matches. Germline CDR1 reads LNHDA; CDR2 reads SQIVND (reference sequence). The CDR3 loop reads CASSINSGGYGEQFF. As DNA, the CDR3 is TGTGCCAGTAGTATTAATAGCGGGGGGTACGGTGAGCAGTTCTTC.

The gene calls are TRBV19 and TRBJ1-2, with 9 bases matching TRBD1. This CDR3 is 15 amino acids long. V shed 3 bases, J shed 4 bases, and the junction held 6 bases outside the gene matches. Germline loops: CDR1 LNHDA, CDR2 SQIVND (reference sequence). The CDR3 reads CASSMRQGVGYGYTF. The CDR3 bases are TGTGCCAGTAGTATGAGACAGGGGGTGGGCTATGGCTACACCTTC.

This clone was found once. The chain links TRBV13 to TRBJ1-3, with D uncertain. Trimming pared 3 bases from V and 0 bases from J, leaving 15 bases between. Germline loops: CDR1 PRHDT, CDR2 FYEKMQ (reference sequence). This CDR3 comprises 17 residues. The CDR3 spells CASSFSPTVSSGNTIYF. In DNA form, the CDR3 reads TGTGCCAGCAGCTTCTCACCGACTGTCAGCTCTGGAAACACCATATATTTT.

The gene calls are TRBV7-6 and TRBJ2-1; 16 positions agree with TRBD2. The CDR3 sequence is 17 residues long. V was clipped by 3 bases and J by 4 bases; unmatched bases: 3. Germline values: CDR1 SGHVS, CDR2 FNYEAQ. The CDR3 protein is CASSLGLAGGPYNEQFF. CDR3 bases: TGTGCCAGCAGCTTGGGACTAGCGGGGGGGCCTTACAATGAGCAGTTCTTC.

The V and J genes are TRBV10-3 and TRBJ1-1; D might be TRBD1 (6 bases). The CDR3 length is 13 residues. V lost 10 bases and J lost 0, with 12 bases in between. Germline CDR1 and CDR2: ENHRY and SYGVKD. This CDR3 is CATRQDLNTEAFF. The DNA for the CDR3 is TGTGCCACCAGACAGGATTTGAACACTGAAGCTTTCTTT.